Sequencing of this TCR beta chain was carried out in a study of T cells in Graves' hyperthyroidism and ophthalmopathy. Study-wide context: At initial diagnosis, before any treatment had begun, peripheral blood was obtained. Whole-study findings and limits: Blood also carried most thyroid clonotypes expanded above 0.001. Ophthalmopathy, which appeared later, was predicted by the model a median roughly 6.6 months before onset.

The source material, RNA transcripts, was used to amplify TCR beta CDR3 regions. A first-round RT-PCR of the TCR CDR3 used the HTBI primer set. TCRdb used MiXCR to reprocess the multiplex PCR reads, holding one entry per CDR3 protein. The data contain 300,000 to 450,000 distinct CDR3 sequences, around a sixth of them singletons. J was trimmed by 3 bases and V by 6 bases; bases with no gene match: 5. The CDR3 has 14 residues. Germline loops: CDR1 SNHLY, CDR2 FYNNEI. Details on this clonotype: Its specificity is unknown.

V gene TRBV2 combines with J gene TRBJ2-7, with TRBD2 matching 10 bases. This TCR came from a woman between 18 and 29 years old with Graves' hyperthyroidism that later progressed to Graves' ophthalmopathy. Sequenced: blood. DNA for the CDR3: TGTGCCAGCAGAGGACTAGCGGACCTCTACGAGCAGTACTTC. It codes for CASRGLADLYEQYF.